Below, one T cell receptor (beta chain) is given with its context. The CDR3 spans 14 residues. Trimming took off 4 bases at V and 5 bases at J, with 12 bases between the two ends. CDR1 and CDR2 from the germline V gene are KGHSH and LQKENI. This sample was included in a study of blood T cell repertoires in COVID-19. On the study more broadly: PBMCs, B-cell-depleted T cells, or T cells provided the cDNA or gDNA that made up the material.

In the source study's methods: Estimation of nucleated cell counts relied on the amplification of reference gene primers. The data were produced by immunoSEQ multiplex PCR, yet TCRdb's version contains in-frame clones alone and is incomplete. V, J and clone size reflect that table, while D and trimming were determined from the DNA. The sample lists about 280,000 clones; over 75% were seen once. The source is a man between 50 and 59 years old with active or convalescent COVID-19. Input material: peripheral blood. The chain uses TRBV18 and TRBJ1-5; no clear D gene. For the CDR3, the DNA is TGTGCCAGCTCACGGGCGGGGATTGATCAGCCCCAGCATTTT. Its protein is CASSRAGIDQPQHF.